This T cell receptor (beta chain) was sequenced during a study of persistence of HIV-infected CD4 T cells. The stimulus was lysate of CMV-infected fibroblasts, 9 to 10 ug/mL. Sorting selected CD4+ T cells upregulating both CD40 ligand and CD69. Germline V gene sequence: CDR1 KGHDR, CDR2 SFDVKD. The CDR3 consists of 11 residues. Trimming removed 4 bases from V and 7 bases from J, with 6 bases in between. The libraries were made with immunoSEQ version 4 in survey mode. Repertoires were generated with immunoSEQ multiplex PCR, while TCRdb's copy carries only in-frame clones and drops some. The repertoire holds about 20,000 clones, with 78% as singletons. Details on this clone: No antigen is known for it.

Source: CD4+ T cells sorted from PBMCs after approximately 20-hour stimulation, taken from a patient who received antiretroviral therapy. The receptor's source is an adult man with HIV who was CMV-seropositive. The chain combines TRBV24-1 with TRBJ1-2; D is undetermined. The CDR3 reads CATSDTSGYTF. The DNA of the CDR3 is TGTGCCACCAGTGACACGAGTGGCTACACCTTC.